The clone carrying this TCR beta chain occurred many times. No antigen is known for it. The CDR3 loop spans 15 amino acids. The V segment lost 6 bases and the J segment 9 bases; nucleotides outside the gene matches: 10. The data stem from a study of identical twins. General study results and limits: Fewer insertions were carried by abundant cord blood beta clonotypes, but none was seen in memory repertoires.

Template switching (which added a universal primer site) was used, and cDNA carried unique molecular identifiers. TCRdb independently ran MiXCR on the 5' RACE reads; one entry per CDR3 protein. The sample carries about 150,000 distinct CDR3 sequences, under 4.5% recorded once. Sequencing was performed on memory T cells sorted from blood. The sequence derives from a man between 18 and 29 years old in good health. The rearrangement uses TRBV12-3 or TRBV12-4 and TRBJ2-1, with 11 bases that match TRBD2. CDR3 amino acids: CASRGDGLAGAEQFF. DNA of the CDR3: TGTGCCAGCAGGGGGGACGGACTAGCGGGCGCTGAGCAGTTCTTC.